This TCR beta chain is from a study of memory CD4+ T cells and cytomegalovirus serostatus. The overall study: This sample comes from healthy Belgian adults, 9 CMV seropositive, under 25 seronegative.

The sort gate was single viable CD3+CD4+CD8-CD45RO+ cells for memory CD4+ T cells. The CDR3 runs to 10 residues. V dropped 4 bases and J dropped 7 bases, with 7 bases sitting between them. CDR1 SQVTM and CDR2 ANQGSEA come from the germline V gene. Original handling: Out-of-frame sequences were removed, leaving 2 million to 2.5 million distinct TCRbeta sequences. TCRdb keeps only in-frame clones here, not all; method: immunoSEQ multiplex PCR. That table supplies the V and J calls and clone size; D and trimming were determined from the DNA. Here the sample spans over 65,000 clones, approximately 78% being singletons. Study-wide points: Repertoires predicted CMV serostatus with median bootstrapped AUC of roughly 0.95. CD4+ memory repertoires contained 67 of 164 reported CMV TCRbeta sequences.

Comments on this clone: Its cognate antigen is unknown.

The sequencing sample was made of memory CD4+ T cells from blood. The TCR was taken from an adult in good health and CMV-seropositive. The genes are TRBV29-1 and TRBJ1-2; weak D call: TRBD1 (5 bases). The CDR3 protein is CSVGQGGYTF. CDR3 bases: TGCAGCGTTGGTCAGGGTGGCTACACCTTC.